Each of the 22 T cell receptor beta chains below was sequenced from the same sample in a study of human T cells and chemical hapten exposure. Each CDR3 protein is one row after TCRdb ran MiXCR on the RACE reads. The table lists under 50,000 distinct CDR3 sequences, approximately 7.6% of them singletons. The time point is: pre-sensitization, week 0. As to treatment: therapeutic diphenylcyclopropenone sensitization with weekly scalp DPC. The starting material was whole blood, obtained in connection with sensitization to the hapten diphenylcyclopropenone (DPC). The source of these receptors is a woman aged 45-60 years with alopecia areata. Some clones in this sample may be carry-over from other donors' samples.

The table lists this clonotype with many counts. This chain links TRBV7-2 with TRBJ2-1; D unclear. The CDR3 runs to 14 residues. Germline assignment: CDR1 SGHTA and CDR2 FQGNSA. V was trimmed by 1 base and J by 10 bases, leaving 14 bases between them. The CDR3 region has the DNA TGTGCCAGCAGCTTAGTCCCCCAAGACGGAGAGCAGTTCTTC. Residues: CASSLVPQDGEQFF.

Concerning this clonotype: The junction departs from the called germline gene at one end, perhaps through a read error. The J gene is TRBJ2-1, the V gene TRBV7-7; D perhaps matches TRBD2 (5 bases). Per the germline V gene, CDR1 is SSHAT and CDR2 is FNYEAQ (reference sequence). The CDR3 sequence is 13 residues long. CDR3 bases: TGTGCTAGCAGCTTAGGGCCCACGGGGGAGCAGTTCTTC. It codes for CASSLGPTGEQFF.

This clonotype has ten or more counts. The chain carries TRBV6-5 and TRBJ2-2; either TRBD1 or TRBD2 may supply D (5 bases each). V was clipped by 6 bases and J by 7 bases, with 15 bases between them. This CDR3 is 14 amino acids long. CDR1 is MNHEY, CDR2 SVGAGI, per germline. This chain's CDR3 is CASSLLGVDGELFF. For the CDR3, the DNA is TGTGCCAGCAGCCTACTGGGGGTAGACGGGGAGCTGTTTTTT.

This clonotype was seen at least ten times. The chain carries TRBV5-1 and TRBJ2-7, with 12 bases identical to TRBD1. V was pared by 4 bases and J by 5 bases, with 7 bases of the junction left unmatched. Germline V CDR1 and CDR2: SGHRS, YFSETQ. CDR3 size: 15 residues. The CDR3 is CASSPTGQGAHEQYF. CDR3 sequence (DNA): TGCGCCAGCAGCCCTACGGGACAGGGGGCCCACGAGCAGTACTTC.

This clonotype was found a few times. The rearrangement joins TRBV7-9 to TRBJ1-6; D ambiguous. Trimming left V 5 bases short and J 8 bases short, with 16 bases between. Germline values: CDR1 SEHNR, CDR2 FQNEAQ (reference sequence). The CDR3 sequence is 15 residues long. CDR3: CASSPPGGPDSPLHF. The CDR3 DNA reads as TGTGCCAGCAGCCCCCCGGGAGGTCCGGATTCACCCCTCCACTTT.

CDR3 protein: CSVSTPSSYNEQFF. CDR3 in DNA: TGCAGCGTATCAACTCCCAGCTCCTACAATGAGCAGTTCTTC. The chain links TRBV29-1 to TRBJ2-1, with D unclear. V gave up 6 bases and J gave up 0 bases, with 12 bases separating them. The CDR3 covers 14 residues. Germline V gene lookup returns CDR1 SQVTM and CDR2 ANQGSEA.

In its sample, this clonotype was seen many times. This chain uses TRBV19 with TRBJ1-5; no definite D call. Per the germline V gene, CDR1 is LNHDA and CDR2 is SQIVND (reference sequence). CDR3 size: 16 residues. V lost 4 bases and J lost 4, with 17 bases in between. As DNA, the CDR3 is TGTGCCAGTAGTAACCCCGTCGGGTTTGGGAATCAGCCCCAGCATTTT. Translating gives CASSNPVGFGNQPQHF.

This clonotype occurred many times. This sequence joins TRBV6-1 and TRBJ1-6; perhaps TRBD1 as D (6 bases). CDR3 size: 14 residues. Germline CDR1 is MNHNS and CDR2 is SASEGT. Trimming took 8 bases from V and 10 from J, leaving 18 bases between them. The CDR3 nucleotides are TGTGCCAGCGACCCCTCCAGGGGTGGATCACCCCTCCACTTT. Amino acids: CASDPSRGGSPLHF.

This clonotype showed up many times. The chain carries TRBV12-3 or TRBV12-4 and TRBJ1-6; a weak D match, TRBD1 (5 bases). This CDR3 spans 18 amino acids. Between the trimmed V and J ends, which lost 6 bases and 0 bases, there was a span of 18 bases. Here the CDR3 DNA reads TGTGCCAGCAGCGATACTTCAGGGTCGGGCTCCTATAATTCACCCCTCCACTTT. Protein product: CASSDTSGSGSYNSPLHF.

The chain employs TRBV10-1 and TRBJ1-1, with D maybe TRBD1 (5 bases). CDR3 length: 13 amino acids. Trimming cost V 6 bases and J 5 bases, with 13 bases left between them. The germline V gene has CDR1 WNHNN and CDR2 SYGVQD (reference sequence). The chain's CDR3 is CASSDRPGTEAFF. CDR3 DNA: TGCGCCAGCAGCGACAGACCGGGAACTGAAGCTTTCTTT.

This clonotype was counted a few times. The V call is TRBV28, the J call TRBJ1-4; a possible D gene is TRBD1 (5 bases). The CDR3 is made up of 15 amino acids. The germline V and J ends were trimmed by 6 bases and 11 bases, with 22 bases remaining between them. Germline CDR1 is MDHEN and CDR2 is SYDVKM. CDR3: CASSLPGGPSDKLFF. The CDR3 DNA is TGTGCCAGCAGCCTCCCGGGGGGACCGAGTGATAAACTGTTTTTT.

There are a few counts of this clonotype. The CDR3 region has the DNA TGTGCCAGCACTCTGAGGACAGGACCCTACGAGCAGTACTTC. Translating gives CASTLRTGPYEQYF. V usage is TRBV6-4 and J usage is TRBJ2-7; 7 nucleotides match TRBD1. This CDR3 has 14 amino acids. CDR1 is MRHNA, CDR2 SNTAGT, per germline. V shed 7 bases and J 2 bases; nucleotides not matched to a gene: 8.

This clonotype was detected many times. This chain connects TRBV7-9 to TRBJ1-3, with TRBD1 as a possible D gene (5 bases). Deletions cut 6 bases from V and 0 bases from J, with 12 bases between. CDR1 and CDR2 (germline): SEHNR, FQNEAQ (reference sequence). This CDR3 spans 15 amino acids. This chain's CDR3 is CASSRDGGSGNTIYF. CDR3 bases: TGTGCCAGCAGTAGGGACGGTGGCTCTGGAAACACCATATATTTT.

Ten or more counts support this clonotype. The chain carries TRBV12-3 or TRBV12-4 and TRBJ2-1, with TRBD2 identical over 7 bases. Trimming cost V 8 bases and J 8 bases; bases outside gene matches: 6. The CDR3 extends over 12 amino acids. As DNA, the CDR3 is TGTGCCAGCCGCTGGGGGGGTGATGAGCAGTTCTTC. This codes for CASRWGGDEQFF.

This clonotype has at least ten counts. The V gene is TRBV18, the J gene TRBJ2-7, with TRBD2 matching over 9 bases. The length of the CDR3 is 13 residues. Losses at the gene ends were 6 bases for V and 6 bases for J; bases not matched to a gene: 6. CDR1 is KGHSH and CDR2 is LQKENI in the germline V gene. CDR3 sequence reads: CASSPGLAVEQYF. In nucleotides, the CDR3 is TGTGCCAGCTCCCCGGGACTAGCAGTCGAGCAGTACTTC.

This clonotype was seen ten or more times. The chain links TRBV18 to TRBJ2-7; 11 bases align to TRBD1. Trimming took 3 bases from V and 6 from J; bases not matched to a gene: 1. CDR3 size: 13 residues. The germline V gene has CDR1 KGHSH and CDR2 LQKENI. The CDR3 reads CASSPGTGGEQYF. The DNA for the CDR3 is TGTGCCAGCTCACCCGGGACAGGGGGCGAGCAGTACTTC.

This rearrangement joins TRBV6-8 to TRBJ1-5, with D possibly being TRBD1 (5 bases). Germline values: CDR1 MNHGY, CDR2 SAAAGT. The CDR3 is made up of 14 amino acids. Trimming shortened V by 5 bases and J by 6 bases, and 14 bases separated the two germline ends. This CDR3 is CASSQRGEPQPQHF. DNA of the CDR3: TGTGCCAGCAGTCAGAGGGGTGAGCCTCAGCCCCAGCATTTT.

The rearrangement joins TRBV29-1 to TRBJ2-6; D unclear. Germline CDR1 is SQVTM and CDR2 is ANQGSEA. Trimming removed 6 bases from V and 0 bases from J, with 6 bases in between. The CDR3 has 13 amino acids. CDR3 sequence reads: CSVHSSGANVLTF. For the CDR3, the DNA is TGCAGCGTACACAGCTCTGGGGCCAACGTCCTGACTTTC.

This clonotype was recorded at least ten times. The chain employs TRBV12-3 or TRBV12-4 and TRBJ1-2; D perhaps matches TRBD1 (6 bases). The CDR3 is 18 residues long. V lost 0 bases, J lost 0 bases, and 17 bases lay in between. The CDR3, as DNA: TGTGCCAGCAGTTTAGCGGTCTTTGACAGGACCGCTAACTATGGCTACACCTTC. It codes for CASSLAVFDRTANYGYTF.

The table lists this clonotype with many counts. A junction boundary mismatches the germline segment, possibly from a read error. The gene calls are TRBV7-8 and TRBJ2-7, with 13 bases identical to TRBD2. This CDR3 contains 15 residues. Germline V gives CDR1 SGHVS, CDR2 FQNEAQ. This chain's CDR3 is CASSTSGGLAGRSTF. CDR3 nucleotide sequence: TGTGCCAGCAGCACCTCCGGGGGACTAGCGGGACGAAGTACTTTC.

On this clonotype: This may be a read error, as it is one base from a much larger clone. The chain uses TRBV24-1 and TRBJ1-5; D is possibly TRBD1 (5 bases). CDR3 length: 11 amino acids. Per germline, CDR1 KGHDR and CDR2 SFDVKD. V was cut by 9 bases and J by 7 bases, with 9 bases left in between. The CDR3 nucleotides are TGTGCCACCGAGGGGACGCAGCCCCAGCATTTT. Translating gives CATEGTQPQHF.

Ten or more counts support this clonotype. V is TRBV12-3 or TRBV12-4 and J is TRBJ1-1, with D perhaps TRBD1 (6 bases). The germline V and J ends were trimmed by 7 bases and 2 bases, with 14 bases remaining between them. This CDR3 is 14 amino acids long. The chain's CDR3 is CASNLGHSNTEAFF. In DNA form, the CDR3 reads TGTGCCAGCAATCTGGGACACTCCAACACTGAAGCTTTCTTT.